This paragraph covers one TCR beta chain sequence. TCRdb's copy holds only in-frame clones and misses some; the assay was immunoSEQ multiplex PCR. The table lists approximately 68,000 clones, around 80% of them singletons. This sample was taken from a study of control samples from healthy donors and cancer patients. CDR3 length: 16 amino acids. Trimming cost V 4 bases and J 7 bases; bases outside gene matches: 11. Germline values: CDR1 KGHDR, CDR2 SFDVKD. V gene TRBV24-1 combines with J gene TRBJ2-3, with 9 bases fitting TRBD2. This sequence originates from a man aged 55 to 70 in good health. Material: blood. CDR3 bases: TGTGCCACCAGTGACCCTCTAGCGGGGTCCTCGTATACGCAGTATTTT. Protein product: CATSDPLAGSSYTQYF.